What follows are 25 T cell receptor beta chains derived from one specimen sequenced in a study of T-cell reconstitution after alpha-beta-depleted transplantation in children. Preparation of the TCRbeta library was carried out with unique molecular identifiers. TCRdb re-analysed the PCR reads in MiXCR, keeping a single row per CDR3 protein. The sample lists around 450,000 distinct CDR3 sequences; roughly a tenth were seen once. Specimen: PBMCs, collected before TCRalphabeta/CD19-depleted stem cell transplant. These receptors were collected from a child aged 2 to 10 with inherited bone marrow failure, due to receive a stem cell transplant.

This clonotype was seen many times. The rearrangement joins TRBV10-3 to TRBJ2-2; 7 nucleotides line up with TRBD1. V shed 2 bases and J 6 bases; nucleotides not matched to a gene: 9. This CDR3 comprises 16 residues. Germline loops: CDR1 ENHRY, CDR2 SYGVKD. CDR3 sequence reads: CAISEPRSQGPGELFF. The CDR3 DNA is TGTGCCATCAGTGAGCCCCGTTCACAGGGGCCCGGGGAGCTGTTTTTT.

There are a few counts of this clonotype. J is TRBJ2-1 and V is TRBV5-8; 7 bases line up with TRBD2. Germline CDR1 and CDR2: SGHTS and YDEGEE. The CDR3 contains 15 residues. Germline trimming cut 3 bases from V and 5 bases from J; bases unmatched to any gene: 8. The CDR3 coding sequence is TGTGCCAGCAGCTCACCAGGGACTACCAACAATGAGCAGTTCTTC. Protein sequence: CASSSPGTTNNEQFF. Drawing the rest from reference TRBV5-8 and TRBJ2-1, the complete variable domain is EAGVTQSPTHLIKTRGQQATLRCSPISGHTSVYWYQQALGLGLQFLLWYDEGEERNRGNFPPRFSGRQFPNYSSELNVNALELEDSALYLCASSSPGTTNNEQFFGPGTRLTVL.

This clonotype was counted at least ten times. The chain links TRBV7-8 to TRBJ1-4; 7 bases map to TRBD1. This CDR3 is built from 15 residues. Germline-derived CDR1 and CDR2 are SGHVS and FQNEAQ. V gave up 5 bases and J gave up 2 bases; unmatched junction bases: 5. Here the CDR3 reads CASSPGQATNEKLFF. The CDR3 DNA follows: TGTGCCAGCAGCCCCGGACAGGCGACTAATGAAAAACTGTTTTTT.

Of note for this clonotype: Possible read error: a much larger clone is one base away. The chain couples TRBV2 to TRBJ1-3; a possible D gene is TRBD1 (5 bases). From germline, CDR1 is SNHLY and CDR2 FYNNEI. This CDR3 is built from 14 residues. The CDR3 sequence is CARSAAGTGNTIYF. DNA for the CDR3: TGTGCCAGGAGTGCCGCTGGGACGGGAAACACCATATATTTT. Filled out from reference TRBV2 and TRBJ1-3, the complete variable domain reads EPEVTQTPSHQVTQMGQEVILRCVPISNHLYFYWYRQILGQKVEFLVSFYNNEISEKSEIFDDQFSVERPDGSNFTLKIRSTKLEDSAMYFCARSAAGTGNTIYFGEGSWLTVV.

This clonotype was seen only a few times. The chain joins TRBV18 to TRBJ2-7; D not resolved. The CDR3 spans 14 residues. Germline V gives CDR1 KGHSH, CDR2 LQKENI. The germline V and J ends were trimmed by 2 bases and 3 bases, with 11 bases remaining between them. The CDR3 region is CASSPRTVDYEQYF. The CDR3 region has the DNA TGTGCCAGCTCACCAAGGACGGTGGACTACGAGCAGTACTTC.

The table lists this clonotype with many counts. The chain employs TRBV20-1 and TRBJ2-7; 16 nucleotides match TRBD2. The junction had 2 bases not matched to a gene; V was cut back by 3 bases and J by 6 bases. The CDR3 covers 14 residues. Germline V gives CDR1 DFQATT, CDR2 SNEGSKA (reference sequence). The CDR3 DNA is TGCAGTGCTAGGGGGACTAGCGGGAGGGCCGAGCAGTACTTC. Protein product: CSARGTSGRAEQYF.

This clonotype was counted many times. The chain joins TRBV27 to TRBJ2-2; maybe TRBD2 (6 bases). Trimming cost V 5 bases and J 3 bases, with 16 bases left between them. Per the germline V gene, CDR1 is MNHEY and CDR2 is SMNVEV (reference sequence). The CDR3 length is 16 residues. This CDR3 reads CASSQGGAPYTGELFF. CDR3 in DNA: TGTGCCAGCAGTCAGGGCGGGGCCCCGTACACCGGGGAGCTGTTTTTT.

This clonotype came up many times. CDR3 DNA sequence: TGCAGCGTAATCCGGGATTTGCTTTCCTACGAGCAGTACTTC. Its protein product is CSVIRDLLSYEQYF. V gene TRBV29-1 combines with J gene TRBJ2-7; TRBD2 is a possible D gene (5 bases). With 6 bases removed from V and 1 base from J, the gap between germline ends came to 16 bases. This CDR3 comprises 14 residues. Per the germline V gene, CDR1 is SQVTM and CDR2 is ANQGSEA.

This clonotype was seen ten or more times. The genes are TRBV6-5 and TRBJ1-4, with TRBD1 identical over 8 bases. V trimming: 2 bases; J trimming: 10 bases; junction bases outside the gene matches: 12. CDR1 MNHEY and CDR2 SVGAGI come from the germline V gene. The length of the CDR3 is 16 residues. This chain's CDR3 is CASSYRPRGQGGKLFF. In nucleotides, the CDR3 is TGTGCCAGCAGTTACCGGCCCAGGGGGCAAGGAGGAAAACTGTTTTTT.

This clonotype has at least ten counts. The V and J genes are TRBV7-9 and TRBJ2-5, with D maybe TRBD2 (6 bases). CDR1 and CDR2 from the germline V gene are SEHNR and FQNEAQ (reference sequence). The CDR3 extends over 17 amino acids. Deletions cut 5 bases from V and 1 base from J, with 20 bases between. In DNA, the CDR3 is TGTGCCAGCAGCGATAAAGTATTTTGGAGGGGCCAAGAGACCCAGTACTTC. It translates to CASSDKVFWRGQETQYF.

This clonotype was counted many times. This chain connects TRBV7-2 to TRBJ2-7; 7 bases are shared with TRBD1. Germline assignment: CDR1 SGHTA and CDR2 FQGNSA. V trimming: 0 bases; J trimming: 0 bases; junction bases outside the gene matches: 2. This CDR3 is 15 amino acids long. CDR3 sequence reads: CASSLADRPSYEQYF. The CDR3 DNA reads TGTGCCAGCAGCTTAGCGGACAGGCCCTCCTACGAGCAGTACTTC.

The chain is built from TRBV5-1 and TRBJ2-2; TRBD2 is a possible D gene (6 bases). Germline V gene data show CDR1 as SGHRS and CDR2 as YFSETQ. V lost 2 bases and J lost 6, with 14 bases in between. The CDR3 is made up of 15 amino acids. The CDR3 bases are TGCGCCAGCAGCTTAACAGCCGGGGGTGCCGGGGAGCTGTTTTTT. The encoded protein is CASSLTAGGAGELFF.

This clonotype was seen many times. The CDR3, as DNA: TGCGCCAGCAGCCAAGGCCCGCGAACCGGGGAGCTGTTTTTT. This translates into CASSQGPRTGELFF. V and J are TRBV4-3 and TRBJ2-2; D unresolved. Trimming left V 1 base short and J 5 bases short, with 8 bases between. The CDR3 sequence is 14 residues long. Germline CDR1 and CDR2: LGHNA and YSLEER.

The chain couples TRBV4-3 to TRBJ2-7; 8 nucleotides align to TRBD2. J was trimmed by 2 bases and V by 3 bases; bases with no gene match: 9. Per the germline V gene, CDR1 is LGHNA and CDR2 is YSLEER. The CDR3 consists of 16 residues. CDR3 DNA: TGCGCCAGCAGCCAGGATTTAGCGGGATTTCCCTACGAGCAGTACTTC. It translates to CASSQDLAGFPYEQYF.

At least ten counts were recorded for this clonotype. J is TRBJ2-3 and V is TRBV5-1; D unresolved. Between the trimmed V and J ends, which lost 4 bases and 2 bases, there was a span of 8 bases. Germline CDR1 reads SGHRS; CDR2 reads YFSETQ. CDR3 length: 13 residues. In DNA form, the CDR3 reads TGCGCCAGCAGCGGGTTTCTCACAGATACGCAGTATTTT. Its translation is CASSGFLTDTQYF.

This clonotype was seen ten or more times. The chain uses TRBV20-1 and TRBJ2-1, with 7 bases fitting TRBD2. The CDR3 consists of 14 residues. With V trimmed by 3 bases and J by 7 bases, 9 bases remained unmatched. Germline loops: CDR1 DFQATT, CDR2 SNEGSKA (reference sequence). CDR3 region: CSASFGGSINEQFF. Here the CDR3 DNA reads TGCAGTGCTAGCTTCGGCGGGAGCATTAATGAGCAGTTCTTC.

This clonotype was counted a few times. The chain carries TRBV20-1 and TRBJ2-3; 7 positions agree with TRBD2. With V trimmed by 3 bases and J by 5 bases, 8 bases remained unmatched. The CDR3 is made up of 14 amino acids. In germline, CDR1 is DFQATT, CDR2 SNEGSKA (reference sequence). In nucleotides, the CDR3 is TGCAGTGCTAGGGGAGCGGGGCGGCGAGATACGCAGTATTTT. This sequence encodes CSARGAGRRDTQYF.

In its sample, this clonotype was seen many times. CDR3 DNA: TGTGCCAGCAGACCCCCTCAGGGGATGCCCTACGAGCAGTACTTC. Translating it yields CASRPPQGMPYEQYF. J is TRBJ2-7 and V is TRBV28; D is possibly TRBD1 (6 bases). The CDR3 contains 15 residues. Trimming shortened V by 6 bases and J by 2 bases, and 17 bases separated the two germline ends. Germline CDR1 is MDHEN and CDR2 is SYDVKM.

This clonotype has ten or more counts. The chain carries TRBV7-9 and TRBJ2-1; D gene unclear. Trimming took 5 bases from V and 9 from J, leaving 2 bases between them. This CDR3 spans 9 amino acids. Germline CDR1 reads SEHNR; CDR2 reads FQNEAQ (reference sequence). CDR3 sequence: CASSPEQFF. The DNA of the CDR3 is TGTGCCAGCAGCCCTGAGCAGTTCTTC. The variable domain in full, completed from reference TRBV7-9 and TRBJ2-1, reads DTGVSQNPRHKITKRGQNVTFRCDPISEHNRLYWYRQTLGQGPEFLTYFQNEAQLEKSRLLSDRFSAERPKGSFSTLEIQRTEQGDSAMYLCASSPEQFFGPGTRLTVL.

In this sample, this clonotype turned up many times. The chain joins TRBV29-1 to TRBJ2-7; D not resolved. Trimming took 4 bases from V and 6 from J, leaving 13 bases between them. This CDR3 contains 12 residues. Germline lookup yields CDR1 SQVTM and CDR2 ANQGSEA. DNA for the CDR3: TGCAGCGTTGTTCTTGTCGGCGTCGAGCAGTACTTC. It encodes CSVVLVGVEQYF.

This clonotype was seen at least ten times. This chain uses TRBV29-1 with TRBJ2-1, with TRBD2 matching 12 bases. The germline gives CDR1 SQVTM, CDR2 ANQGSEA. V trimming: 4 bases; J trimming: 0 bases; junction bases outside the gene matches: 16. The CDR3 loop spans 20 amino acids. CDR3: CSVAPTLAGGFLDSYNEQFF. Here the CDR3 DNA reads TGCAGCGTTGCACCCACACTAGCGGGAGGATTTCTAGACTCCTACAATGAGCAGTTCTTC.

This clonotype was seen at least ten times. The gene calls are TRBV18 and TRBJ2-1; TRBD1 might be the D (5 bases). From germline, CDR1 is KGHSH and CDR2 LQKENI. V lost 4 bases and J lost 0, with 13 bases in between. This CDR3 spans 16 amino acids. CDR3 residues: CASSQGHSSSYNEQFF. CDR3 sequence (DNA): TGTGCCAGCTCACAAGGACACTCGAGCTCCTACAATGAGCAGTTCTTC.

This clonotype was counted at least ten times. The chain is built from TRBV20-1 and TRBJ2-6; 8 positions agree with TRBD1. The germline CDR1 and CDR2 sequences are DFQATT and SNEGSKA (reference sequence). The CDR3 contains 15 residues. The V and J ends lost 3 bases and 8 bases, in that order; junction bases with no gene match: 9. This CDR3 is CSASADRDSSNVLTF. The CDR3 nucleotides read TGCAGTGCTAGCGCGGACAGGGATAGTTCCAACGTCCTGACTTTC.

Of note for this clonotype: A clone one base away is much larger, so this may be a read error. This chain joins TRBV12-3 or TRBV12-4 and TRBJ2-3; either TRBD1 or TRBD2 may supply D (5 bases each). This CDR3 comprises 14 residues. The CDR3 reads CASTGLPGTGTQYF. As DNA, the CDR3 is TGTGCCAGCACCGGACTCCCAGGCACAGGTACGCAGTATTTT.

The chain couples TRBV7-2 to TRBJ2-2; possible D gene TRBD2, 5 bases. Germline V CDR1 and CDR2: SGHTA, FQGNSA. This CDR3 is built from 15 residues. V shed 4 bases and J shed 5 bases, with 14 bases lying between them. Written as DNA, the CDR3 is TGTGCCAGCAGCTGGAGAGGAGGTCAAACCGGGGAGCTGTTTTTT. Translation gives CASSWRGGQTGELFF.